Listed below are T cell receptor beta chains from one sample, sequenced in a study of blood T cell repertoires in COVID-19. The table came from immunoSEQ multiplex PCR; TCRdb's copy has only in-frame clones and leaves some out. Among more than 300,000 clones listed, 88% were seen once. The sample was peripheral blood. These receptors were taken from a woman aged 70-85 years with COVID-19, enrolled during active disease. Both conserved end residues are part of each CDR3. The order of the fields is clone size, D gene, J gene, V gene, CDR3 DNA, CDR3 protein. The D gene is left open where the match is weak. Clone size is given for some rows only: seen once, a few or many times, or a class if the clone is expanded.

>few|TRBD1|TRBJ1-1|TRBV3-1/TRBV3-2
TGTGCCAGCAGCCAAGGGGGGACAGGGGGAGCTTTCTTT
CASSQGGTGGAFF
>-|TRBD2|TRBJ2-5|TRBV9
TGTGCCAGCAGCGTAGGTGATAGCGGGGGAGAGACCCAGTACTTC
CASSVGDSGGETQYF
>-|-|TRBJ2-2|TRBV2
TGTGCCAGCAGGGACGGGCCTGGGGAGCTGTTTTTT
CASRDGPGELFF
>-|-|TRBJ1-1|TRBV27
TGTGCCAGCAGTTTAATTCCAGAATACGAAGCTTTCTTT
CASSLIPEYEAFF
>-|-|TRBJ1-1|TRBV12-3/TRBV12-4
TGTGCCAGCAGAAAAGGACAAGTTTCTGAAGCTTTCTTT
CASRKGQVSEAFF
>-|-|TRBJ1-4|TRBV10-1
TGCGCCAGTGGAAAAGTCTCTAGGGAAAAACTGTTTTTT
CASGKVSREKLFF
>once|-|TRBJ1-2|TRBV29-1
TGCAGCGTTGCCGTCGGGGGAGTCGCGGGAGGCTACACCTTC
CSVAVGGVAGGYTF
>few|-|TRBJ1-3|TRBV7-2
TGTGCCAGCAGCTTTGTAGGACTCGGTGGAAACACCATATATTTT
CASSFVGLGGNTIYF
>-|TRBD1|TRBJ1-2|TRBV5-1
TGCGCCAGCAGCTCCTGGACAGGGGCTAACTATGGCTACACCTTC
CASSSWTGANYGYTF
>-|TRBD1|TRBJ1-1|TRBV10-3
TGTGCCATCAGCTCCGGGACAGGGTCAACTGAAGCTTTCTTT
CAISSGTGSTEAFF
>-|-|TRBJ2-3|TRBV24-1
TGTGCCACCAGTGATTTGGGTAAGGGGGCGGGGGATACGCAGTATTTT
CATSDLGKGAGDTQYF
>-|TRBD1|TRBJ1-1|TRBV5-1
TGCGCCAGCAGCCCTGACAGGGGGAACACTGAAGCTTTCTTT
CASSPDRGNTEAFF
>-|-|TRBJ2-3|TRBV24-1
TGTGCCACCAGTGATTCCCGGGGAACAGATACGCAGTATTTT
CATSDSRGTDTQYF
>-|TRBD1|TRBJ1-2|TRBV27
TGTGCCAGCAGGCCGGGACAGTCTACCTATGGCTACACCTTC
CASRPGQSTYGYTF
>-|-|TRBJ1-1|TRBV6-6
TGTGCCAGCAGTTACTTCCCCGAGAAGCCGAACACTGAAGCTTTCTTT
CASSYFPEKPNTEAFF
>-|-|TRBJ2-2|TRBV6-2/TRBV6-3
TGTGCCAGCAGTTATCCCTTCGGGGGGACAGGGAACACCGGGGAGCTGTTTTTT
CASSYPFGGTGNTGELFF
>-|-|TRBJ1-2|TRBV28
TGTGCCAGCAGTTTAAGAGGGCGCGGGACTGGCTACACCTTC
CASSLRGRGTGYTF
>-|TRBD1|TRBJ2-3|TRBV18
TGTGCCAGCTCACCAGGGACAGGGAACACAGATACGCAGTATTTT
CASSPGTGNTDTQYF
>-|-|TRBJ1-2|TRBV30
TGTGCCTGGAGTGAGAAAAACCGGGACTCCGATGGCTACACCTTC
CAWSEKNRDSDGYTF
>-|-|TRBJ1-1|TRBV18
TGTGCCAGCTCACCACCGGGTAGCAGGGTCGGCACTGAAGCTTTCTTT
CASSPPGSRVGTEAFF
>-|TRBD1|TRBJ1-5|TRBV10-3
TGTGCCATCAGAGATGCAGGGGGTGACCAGCCCCAGCATTTT
CAIRDAGGDQPQHF
>-|-|TRBJ1-1|TRBV12-3/TRBV12-4
TGTGCCAGCAGTCCCGGACAGTTTGAAGCTTTCTTT
CASSPGQFEAFF
>-|-|TRBJ2-6|TRBV18
TGTGCCAGCTCCCAACAGGGCGGTGGGGCCAACGTCCTGACTTTC
CASSQQGGGANVLTF
>-|-|TRBJ2-4|TRBV24-1
TGTGCCACCAGTGGAGCAGGTTCCAACATTCAGTACTTC
CATSGAGSNIQYF
>once|TRBD1|TRBJ1-2|TRBV7-8
TGTGCCAGCAGCTTGGGGACAGTCCATGGCTACACCTTC
CASSLGTVHGYTF
>-|-|TRBJ2-5|TRBV15
TGTGCCACCAGCAGAGGGGGAGGAGGGAGGGAGACCCAGTACTTC
CATSRGGGGRETQYF
>-|-|TRBJ2-7|TRBV6-5
TGTGCCAGCGGGGTTGGGCGGGGCTACGAGCAGTACTTC
CASGVGRGYEQYF
>few|TRBD1|TRBJ1-2|TRBV5-4
TGTGCCAGCAGCCTGGGGGACAGGTATGGCTACACCTTC
CASSLGDRYGYTF
>once|-|TRBJ1-5|TRBV19
TGTGCCAGTAGTATAGGAAGGGGTACCCCCAATCAGCCCCAGCATTTT
CASSIGRGTPNQPQHF
>-|-|TRBJ1-4|TRBV15
TGTGCCACCAGCAGAGATCGAGGCCTCAGAGGAAAACTGTTTTTT
CATSRDRGLRGKLFF
>-|-|TRBJ1-5|TRBV21-1
TGTGCCAGCAGCAAAAAGGCGTGGACACATCATCAGCCCCAGCATTTT
CASSKKAWTHHQPQHF
>once|TRBD1|TRBJ1-5|TRBV10-3
TGTGCCATCAGTGAGAGCTTGGAACCAGGGGGAACGGATCAGCCCCAGCATTTT
CAISESLEPGGTDQPQHF
>-|-|TRBJ2-7|TRBV9
TGTGCCAGCAGCGTAGCGGGCGGGGACGGGGACGAGCAGTACTTC
CASSVAGGDGDEQYF
>once|-|TRBJ2-3|TRBV28
TGTGCCAGCAGTTTACTAAATACGCAGTATTTT
CASSLLNTQYF
>-|-|TRBJ2-2|TRBV6-5
TGTGCCAGCAGTTATTGGCAGAACACCGGGGAGCTGTTTTTT
CASSYWQNTGELFF
>few|-|TRBJ2-1|TRBV29-1
TGCAGCGTTAGCATGGGGGGCAATGAGCAGTTCTTC
CSVSMGGNEQFF
>-|-|TRBJ2-7|TRBV11-2
TGTGCCAGCAGCTTAGGAGATGAGCAGTACTTC
CASSLGDEQYF
>few|TRBD1|TRBJ1-1|TRBV28
TGTGCCAGCAGTAACCCCCTGACAGGGATCTTGAACACTGAAGCTTTCTTT
CASSNPLTGILNTEAFF
>-|TRBD2|TRBJ2-7|TRBV7-9
TGTGCCAGCAGCCCCTATGTGGGACTAGGGGCCTACGAGCAGTACTTC
CASSPYVGLGAYEQYF
>-|-|TRBJ2-5|TRBV30
TGTGCCTGGAGTGTACTGGGGGGGCGGGGAGAGACCCAGTACTTC
CAWSVLGGRGETQYF
>-|TRBD2|TRBJ2-5|TRBV5-1
TGCGCCAGCAGCGCCGGGACTAGCGGGGAGGGAGAGACCCAGTACTTC
CASSAGTSGEGETQYF
>once|TRBD1|TRBJ1-2|TRBV5-1
TGCGCCAGCAGCTTGGCGGTGACAGGGCATGGCTACACCTTC
CASSLAVTGHGYTF
>-|TRBD1|TRBJ1-1|TRBV9
TGTGCCAGCAGCGTAGCTACCGACAGGGGGCCGGACACTGAAGCTTTCTTT
CASSVATDRGPDTEAFF
>-|-|TRBJ1-4|TRBV24-1
TGTGCCACCAGTGATTTGCAAGACGGGAATGAAAAACTGTTTTTT
CATSDLQDGNEKLFF
>-|-|TRBJ2-1|TRBV24-1
TGTGCCACCAGTGATCGGACAACATACAATGAGCAGTTCTTC
CATSDRTTYNEQFF
>-|-|TRBJ2-5|TRBV20-1
TGCAGTGCAAGGACAGAAGAGACCCAGTACTTC
CSARTEETQYF
>-|-|TRBJ1-1|TRBV5-1
TGCGCCAGCAGCTTGGCCAGGGAGAACACTGAAGCTTTCTTT
CASSLARENTEAFF
>once|TRBD1|TRBJ1-1|TRBV24-1
TGTGCCACCAGTGCCAGGGACAGGGGGGAATATACTGAAGCTTTCTTT
CATSARDRGEYTEAFF
>-|TRBD2|TRBJ2-1|TRBV9
TGTGCCAGCAGCTTCCTTAGCGGGGGGGCGAGTGAGCAGTTCTTC
CASSFLSGGASEQFF
>-|TRBD1|TRBJ1-5|TRBV3-1/TRBV3-2
TGTGCCAGCAGCTCCACAGGGGACAATCAGCCCCAGCATTTT
CASSSTGDNQPQHF
>-|-|TRBJ2-5|TRBV5-8
TGTGCCAGCAGCATAGCCCTCGCTTTCGAGACCCAGTACTTC
CASSIALAFETQYF
>-|TRBD2|TRBJ2-7|TRBV4-1
TGCGCCAGCAGCCAAGCTAGCGGGGGCCCGTACGAGCAGTACTTC
CASSQASGGPYEQYF
>-|TRBD1|TRBJ1-2|TRBV25-1
TGTGCCAGCAGTGCGTCGCACCGGGACAGGGATAACTATGGCTACACCTTC
CASSASHRDRDNYGYTF
>-|TRBD1|TRBJ2-2|TRBV6-5
TGTGCCAGCAGGTTGGGACAGGGGACCACCGGGGAGCTGTTTTTT
CASRLGQGTTGELFF
>-|TRBD2|TRBJ2-1|TRBV7-3
TGTGCCAGCAGCTTCGCCCCCGGGACTAGTAATGAGCAGTTCTTC
CASSFAPGTSNEQFF
>-|-|TRBJ1-1|TRBV5-1
TGCGCCAGCAGCCAGGGGACTGAAGCTTTCTTT
CASSQGTEAFF
>-|-|TRBJ1-1|TRBV9
TGTGCCAGCAGCGTACGGGGGGGCTTGGACACTGAAGCTTTCTTT
CASSVRGGLDTEAFF
>-|-|TRBJ1-2|TRBV29-1
TGCAGCGTTGTGTTTGCAGGGGCTGATTTCTATGGCTACACCTTC
CSVVFAGADFYGYTF
>-|TRBD1|TRBJ1-2|TRBV10-3
TGTGCCATCAGTGAGTCGGGCTACAGGGGTGGCTACACCTTC
CAISESGYRGGYTF